This T cell receptor (beta chain) was sequenced for a study of T cells expressing NK-cell markers (dated by TCRdb to about 2020). Concerning the study at large: In sorted CD3+CD56+NKG2C+, CD3+CD56+NKG2C- and CD3+CD56-NKG2C+ T-cell subsets from several donors, TCR beta-chain repertoires were profiled. Seven of the eight sequenced donors were HCMV-seropositive and one was HCMV-seronegative. Sequencing of the libraries produced 2 x 150 bp reads on Illumina HiSeq 2000/2500, MiSeq or NextSeq. The study sequenced eight donors, all healthy volunteers chosen at random: three men and five women. The paper as a whole reports these results and caveats: It remained unclear whether the expanded NKG2C-expressing T cell clones were specific for HCMV antigens. Those dominant clonotypes were again the most abundant among CD3+CD56-NKG2C+ cells in a handful of donors, at about 25-60.1%. In several donors, the dominant CD3+CD56+NKG2C+ clonotypes were found to rank among the top 10 CD8+ clonotypes and to make up roughly 1.0-7.5% of CD8+ T cells.

The run used an Illumina HiSeq 2000. TCR beta cDNA libraries were made by 5'RACE template switching that added a universal primer site and unique molecular identifiers. cDNA synthesis was primed from the TCR beta constant segment, followed by two successive PCR amplification steps. On the authors' methods: MIGEC handled demultiplexing of the reads and grouping by UMI, while MiTCR was used to assemble and quantify clonotypes. To exclude erroneous sequences, only TCR cDNA sequences supported by at least two reads were retained. The tcR package was used for downstream repertoire analysis, and clonotypes were matched across fractions by CDR3 nucleotide sequence plus V segment. VDJmatch was used to annotate antigen specificity against VDJdb, with one amino acid substitution in CDR3 permitted. After reprocessing by TCRdb, each CDR3 protein sequence is one entry, and no DNA is given. The V and J calls and clone size are TCRdb's, not the authors'. This sample's clone table shows 400,000 to 450,000 distinct CDR3 sequences. In total, the top ten clones hold roughly 8% of the sample.

HCMV serostatus was determined by detecting HCMV-specific IgG in serum with a commercial ELISA kit. Peripheral blood mononuclear cells were isolated from blood by Ficoll density gradient centrifugation. On this clonotype: Its antigen is not yet known.

CDR1 and CDR2, looked up from the germline V gene, are ENHRY and SYGVKD. There are 14 amino acids in the CDR3, from cysteine to phenylalanine inclusive. DNA is not on record. The chain employs TRBV10-3 and TRBJ2-3. Sequenced input: blood T cells: a sorted CD56 or NKG2C T cell subset, CD4+ or CD8+ T cells, or bulk PBMC T cells (not recorded which). The TCR was taken from a woman between 18 and 70 years old in good health. CDR3 loop: CAISEWTDTDTQYF.